The 6 T cell receptor beta chains in this list originate from one sample, sequenced in a study of OX40 agonist ivuxolimab in advanced cancers. The data were produced by immunoSEQ multiplex PCR, yet TCRdb's version contains in-frame clones alone and is incomplete. Of 50,000 to 65,000 clones listed, more than 85% are singletons. Sequenced material: CD4+ or CD8+ T cells sorted from blood, taken in a trial of the OX40 agonist ivuxolimab. These receptors came from an adult with an advanced solid tumor such as melanoma, head and neck, liver or kidney cancer.

This clone was counted once. V is TRBV6-6 and J is TRBJ1-1, with D unclear. V shed 0 bases and J shed 6 bases, with 11 bases lying between them. The CDR3 runs to 14 residues. From germline, CDR1 is MNHNY and CDR2 SVGAGI (reference sequence). CDR3 protein: CASSYSPPVAEAFF. CDR3 DNA sequence: TGTGCCAGCAGTTACTCTCCCCCAGTAGCTGAAGCTTTCTTT.

This clone was seen repeatedly, ten times or more. The rearrangement joins TRBV9 to TRBJ1-6; TRBD1 matches 9 bases. V was pared by 6 bases and J by 5 bases, with 6 bases of the junction left unmatched. Looked up from germline, CDR1 is SGDLS and CDR2 is YYNGEE. This CDR3 is 15 amino acids long. The CDR3: CASNGGDRDNSPLHF. The CDR3 bases are TGTGCCAGCAACGGCGGGGACAGGGATAATTCACCCCTCCACTTT.

V gene TRBV15 combines with J gene TRBJ1-1; a weak D match, TRBD1 (5 bases). CDR3 length: 13 residues. Germline CDR1 and CDR2: LNHNV and YYDKDF (reference sequence). V was trimmed by 0 bases and J by 6 bases, leaving 8 bases between them. CDR3 sequence reads: CATSRDRVAEAFF. The CDR3 DNA reads as TGTGCCACCAGCAGAGACAGGGTCGCTGAAGCTTTCTTT.

This chain links TRBV5-6 with TRBJ2-3; either TRBD1 or TRBD2 may fit D (5 bases each). The V end lost 2 bases, the J end lost 6 bases, and 10 bases lay between the germline ends. The CDR3 length is 13 residues. Germline V gene data show CDR1 as SGHDT and CDR2 as YYEEEE. As DNA, the CDR3 is TGTGCCAGCAGCTTTGGGGGAGAGGATACGCAGTATTTT. This encodes CASSFGGEDTQYF.

As to this clone: Compared with germline, one end of the junction differs, possibly owing to a read error. This chain connects TRBV7-7 to TRBJ2-2; the D call may be TRBD1 or TRBD2 (5 bases each). This CDR3 spans 16 amino acids. The germline CDR1 and CDR2 sequences are SSHAT and FNYEAQ (reference sequence). In DNA, the CDR3 is TGTGCTAGCAGCATAGGGGACGGAATGTTTACCGGGGAGCTGTTTTTT. Protein: CASSIGDGMFTGELFF.

V is TRBV4-1 and J is TRBJ2-7, with D hard to call. The CDR3 totals 13 residues. Germline CDR1 is MGHRA and CDR2 is YSYEKL. V was clipped by 0 bases and J by 6 bases, with 9 bases between them. CDR3 DNA: TGCGCCAGCAGCCAAGAATTAAACGGCGAGCAGTACTTC. Translated, it gives CASSQELNGEQYF.